These 27 T cell receptor beta chains share one sample of origin, sequenced in a study of T cell changes during pregnancy in multiple sclerosis. Method: immunoSEQ multiplex PCR; TCRdb's copy keeps in-frame clones and lacks some. The repertoire includes approximately 93,000 clones, under 95% of them detected once, and 0.95% sits in the top ten. The sequences come from peripheral blood, collected before pregnancy. The receptors were sampled from a female donor with multiple sclerosis, enrolled in a pregnancy study.

This chain joins TRBV14 and TRBJ2-7, with D unresolved. V was pared by 1 base and J by 10 bases, with 11 bases between. The CDR3 contains 12 residues. CDR1 and CDR2 from the germline V gene are SGHDN and FVKESK. CDR3 in amino acids: CASSQATRLQYF. The CDR3 DNA follows: TGTGCCAGCAGCCAAGCGACTCGTTTACAGTACTTC.

The V gene is TRBV12-5, the J gene TRBJ2-1, with 14 positions matching TRBD2. J was trimmed by 8 bases and V by 4 bases; bases with no gene match: 4. This CDR3 region has 15 residues. Germline V gene data show CDR1 as LGHNT and CDR2 as FRNRAP. The DNA for the CDR3 is TGTGCTAGTGGTTCGGGACTAGCGGGAGCGGATGAGCAGTTCTTC. Its translation is CASGSGLAGADEQFF.

This chain uses TRBV7-9 with TRBJ1-2; 9 nucleotides match TRBD1. CDR1 is SEHNR and CDR2 is FQNEAQ in the germline V gene (reference sequence). This CDR3 contains 14 residues. V shed 5 bases, J shed 4 bases, and the junction held 5 bases outside the gene matches. For the CDR3, the DNA is TGTGCCAGCAGCCCCGGACAGGGGCCCTATGGCTACACCTTC. The encoded protein is CASSPGQGPYGYTF.

In its sample, this clone was seen a few times. The chain recombines TRBV4-1 with TRBJ1-1, with D possibly being TRBD1 (6 bases). This CDR3 is 18 amino acids long. Trimming left V 4 bases short and J 0 bases short, with 21 bases between. Germline V gives CDR1 MGHRA, CDR2 YSYEKL. The CDR3 loop is CASSLRQGILEMNTEAFF. The CDR3 DNA sequence: TGCGCCAGCAGCCTAAGGCAGGGGATTTTAGAGATGAACACTGAAGCTTTCTTT.

V gene TRBV5-1 combines with J gene TRBJ1-6; a weak D match, TRBD1 (6 bases). The length of the CDR3 is 14 residues. Looked up from germline, CDR1 is SGHRS and CDR2 is YFSETQ. Between the trimmed V and J ends, which lost 1 base and 15 bases, there was a span of 17 bases. In nucleotides, the CDR3 is TGCGCCAGCAGCTTGCCCGGACAGAGTTCAAGCCTCCACTTT. Amino acid sequence: CASSLPGQSSSLHF.

This chain uses TRBV2 with TRBJ2-1, with 8 bases fitting TRBD1. The V gene's germline CDR1 is SNHLY and CDR2 FYNNEI. There are 17 residues in the CDR3. V gave up 6 bases and J gave up 8 bases; unmatched junction bases: 18. Here the CDR3 DNA reads TGTGCCAGCAGCCCAATTGACAGGGGTCCCTTGGGGTATGAGCAGTTCTTC. It specifies CASSPIDRGPLGYEQFF.

This chain connects TRBV4-3 to TRBJ1-2; possibly TRBD1 for D (6 bases). CDR3 size: 14 residues. Germline V gene data show CDR1 as LGHNA and CDR2 as YSLEER. The germline V and J ends were trimmed by 1 base and 5 bases, with 11 bases remaining between them. CDR3: CASSQGYRDYGYTF. For the CDR3, the DNA is TGCGCCAGCAGCCAAGGCTACAGGGATTATGGCTACACCTTC.

J is TRBJ2-7 and V is TRBV5-1, with 8 bases matching TRBD1. CDR1 and CDR2 from the germline V gene are SGHRS and YFSETQ. The CDR3 length is 14 residues. With V trimmed by 0 bases and J by 4 bases, 3 bases remained unmatched. CDR3 region: CASSLGDRGYEQYF. CDR3 sequence (DNA): TGCGCCAGCAGCTTGGGTGACAGGGGTTACGAGCAGTACTTC. Full variable domain (missing parts from reference TRBV5-1 and TRBJ2-7): KAGVTQTPRYLIKTRGQQVTLSCSPISGHRSVSWYQQTPGQGLQFLFEYFSETQRNKGNFPGRFSGRQFSNSRSEMNVSTLELGDSALYLCASSLGDRGYEQYFGPGTRLTVT.

The count of this clone is one. V gene TRBV4-1 combines with J gene TRBJ2-7; the D gene is possibly TRBD2 (6 bases). Trimming stripped 4 bases from V and 2 bases from J, with 15 bases between. Germline CDR1 is MGHRA and CDR2 is YSYEKL. The length of the CDR3 is 15 residues. The CDR3 region has the DNA TGCGCCAGCAGCCCATCCGGGGGTTCAGCCTACGAGCAGTACTTC. Protein: CASSPSGGSAYEQYF.

This CDR3 is CASSSGDRPAYEQYF. As DNA, the CDR3 is TGTGCCAGCAGCTCCGGGGACAGGCCAGCCTACGAGCAGTACTTC. The chain carries TRBV7-9 and TRBJ2-7; 8 positions agree with TRBD1. This CDR3 contains 15 residues. Germline V gene lookup returns CDR1 SEHNR and CDR2 FQNEAQ (reference sequence). The V and J ends lost 4 bases and 2 bases, in that order; junction bases with no gene match: 7.

V is TRBV25-1 and J is TRBJ2-1; D is uncertain. Looked up from germline, CDR1 is MGHDK and CDR2 is SYGVNS. CDR3 length: 15 residues. V dropped 3 bases and J dropped 0 bases, with 9 bases sitting between them. CDR3 sequence (DNA): TGTGCCAGCAGTGAGCTGCGTAGCTCCTACAATGAGCAGTTCTTC. Translation: CASSELRSSYNEQFF.

The rearrangement uses TRBV5-4 and TRBJ2-2; D is ambiguous. Between the trimmed V and J ends, which lost 3 bases and 5 bases, there was a span of 8 bases. Germline CDR1 SGHNT, CDR2 YYREEE (reference sequence). The CDR3 loop spans 13 amino acids. The DNA for the CDR3 is TGTGCCAGCAGCTCCCTAGTAACCGGGGAGCTGTTTTTT. Translation: CASSSLVTGELFF. Complete variable domain (other parts from reference TRBV5-4 and TRBJ2-2): ETGVTQSPTHLIKTRGQQVTLRCSSQSGHNTVSWYQQALGQGPQFIFQYYREEENGRGNFPPRFSGLQFPNYSSELNVNALELDDSALYLCASSSLVTGELFFGEGSRLTVL.

This chain connects TRBV7-3 to TRBJ1-6; D might be TRBD1 (6 bases). Trimming removed 2 bases from V and 6 bases from J, with 11 bases in between. The CDR3 covers 15 residues. CDR1 and CDR2 from the germline V gene are SGHTA and FQGTGA. Here the CDR3 DNA reads TGTGCCAGCAGCTTACGGCCAGGGGTTAATTCACCCCTCCACTTT. This codes for CASSLRPGVNSPLHF.

The J gene is TRBJ1-5, the V gene TRBV28, with 7 bases matching TRBD1. The CDR3 covers 14 residues. The junction had 3 bases not matched to a gene; V was cut back by 3 bases and J by 4 bases. Looked up from germline, CDR1 is MDHEN and CDR2 is SYDVKM. This CDR3 is CASSLDRMNQPQHF. The CDR3 nucleotides are TGTGCCAGCAGTTTGGACAGGATGAATCAGCCCCAGCATTTT.

The chain has TRBV7-9 and TRBJ1-2, with 11 bases fitting TRBD1. This CDR3 is built from 16 residues. V dropped 5 bases and J dropped 5; count of bases not matched to a gene: 10. Germline V lookup: CDR1 SEHNR, CDR2 FQNEAQ (reference sequence). CDR3 region: CASSTPWTGGEYGYTF. The CDR3 bases are TGTGCCAGCAGCACCCCCTGGACAGGGGGCGAGTATGGCTACACCTTC.

The chain couples TRBV2 to TRBJ1-5, with 8 positions matching TRBD1. Germline V lookup: CDR1 SNHLY, CDR2 FYNNEI. With V trimmed by 6 bases and J by 7 bases, 14 bases remained unmatched. The CDR3 has 16 amino acids. The CDR3 DNA sequence: TGTGCCAGCAGCGGGCGTGGACAGGGTCGGGGCCAGCCCCAGCATTTT. Protein product: CASSGRGQGRGQPQHF.

The CDR3 here is CATSRSWTGGAGNEKLFF. CDR3 nucleotides: TGTGCCACCAGCAGATCATGGACAGGGGGCGCGGGTAATGAAAAACTGTTTTTT. V and J are TRBV15 and TRBJ1-4; 11 positions agree with TRBD1. V shed 2 bases, J shed 4 bases, and the junction held 9 bases outside the gene matches. The CDR3 runs 18 residues. CDR1 is LNHNV, CDR2 YYDKDF, per germline (reference sequence). The full variable domain, in which reference TRBV15 and TRBJ1-4 provide the parts outside the CDR3, is DAMVIQNPRYQVTQFGKPVTLSCSQTLNHNVMYWYQQKSSQAPKLLFHYYDKDFNNEADTPDNFQSRRPNTSFCFLDIRSPGLGDTAMYLCATSRSWTGGAGNEKLFFGSGTQLSVL.

V is TRBV5-1 and J is TRBJ1-1; maybe TRBD1 (6 bases). Trimming took 4 bases from V and 1 from J, leaving 14 bases between them. This CDR3 spans 15 amino acids. Germline V gene sequence: CDR1 SGHRS, CDR2 YFSETQ. The CDR3: CASSPSTGRNTEAFF. The CDR3 DNA is TGCGCCAGCAGCCCATCAACAGGGAGGAACACTGAAGCTTTCTTT.

J is TRBJ2-2 and V is TRBV9; 7 nucleotides line up with TRBD2. The CDR3 runs 14 residues. J gave up 4 bases and V 6 bases, and 6 bases lay outside the gene matches. Germline V lookup: CDR1 SGDLS, CDR2 YYNGEE. The CDR3 is CASINPGGTGELFF. DNA of the CDR3: TGTGCCAGCATCAACCCGGGGGGCACCGGGGAGCTGTTTTTT.

The J gene is TRBJ2-5, the V gene TRBV11-2; 7 bases align to TRBD2. The CDR3 loop spans 15 amino acids. V shed 1 base, J shed 2 bases, and the junction held 4 bases outside the gene matches. The germline V gene encodes CDR1 SGHAT and CDR2 FQNNGV. Here the CDR3 DNA reads TGTGCCAGCAGCTTAGCGGGAGGCCAACAAGAGACCCAGTACTTC. It encodes CASSLAGGQQETQYF.

V gene TRBV27 combines with J gene TRBJ2-7; 14 positions match TRBD2. The trim removed 6 bases at V and 1 base at J, leaving 8 bases unmatched. The CDR3 spans 17 residues. Germline lookup yields CDR1 MNHEY and CDR2 SMNVEV (reference sequence). The CDR3: CASRQDGTSGRSYEQYF. DNA for the CDR3: TGTGCCAGCAGACAGGATGGGACTAGCGGGAGATCCTACGAGCAGTACTTC.

The chain employs TRBV25-1 and TRBJ2-3, with a possible D match to TRBD1 (6 bases). This CDR3 has 11 residues. The V gene lost 4 bases and the J gene lost 12 bases, with 11 bases spanning the gap. CDR1 is MGHDK and CDR2 is SYGVNS in the germline V gene. CDR3 amino acids: CASSAEDSQYF. The CDR3 coding sequence is TGTGCCAGCAGTGCCGAGGACAGCCAGTATTTT.

The CDR3 loop reads CASSQGRWGVQETQYF. The DNA of the CDR3 is TGTGCCAGCAGCCAAGGAAGGTGGGGGGTTCAAGAGACCCAGTACTTC. V is TRBV4-2 and J is TRBJ2-5, with D possibly being TRBD2 (6 bases). V shed 1 base and J shed 2 bases, with 14 bases lying between them. This CDR3 has 16 amino acids. From germline, CDR1 is LGHNA and CDR2 YNFKEQ.

This clone was seen once. The chain uses TRBV7-8 and TRBJ2-1, with 7 bases aligning to TRBD1. This CDR3 spans 15 amino acids. The germline V gene has CDR1 SGHVS and CDR2 FQNEAQ. J gave up 8 bases and V 2 bases, and 9 bases lay outside the gene matches. The CDR3: CASSLREGASYEQFF. The CDR3 bases are TGTGCCAGCAGCTTACGAGAGGGGGCGTCATATGAGCAGTTCTTC.

The chain couples TRBV28 to TRBJ2-7, with 7 bases identical to TRBD2. Per germline, CDR1 MDHEN and CDR2 SYDVKM. With 4 bases clipped from V and 0 bases from J, the junction kept 9 bases outside the gene matches. This CDR3 contains 16 residues. The CDR3 region has the DNA TGTGCCAGCAGTTCGGCCGGGGGAGGGTTCTCCTACGAGCAGTACTTC. Translating it yields CASSSAGGGFSYEQYF.

In nucleotides, the CDR3 is TGTGCCAGCAGTTTAGCGGGAGTCCGCACAGATACGCAGTATTTT. Translating it yields CASSLAGVRTDTQYF. The chain combines TRBV27 with TRBJ2-3; 7 bases match TRBD2. CDR1 and CDR2 (germline): MNHEY, SMNVEV (reference sequence). V was pared by 2 bases and J by 1 base, with 3 bases of the junction left unmatched. This CDR3 has 15 residues.

V is TRBV15 and J is TRBJ1-1; D uncertain. Trimming left V 0 bases short and J 7 bases short, with 9 bases between. Germline V gene lookup returns CDR1 LNHNV and CDR2 YYDKDF (reference sequence). The CDR3 extends over 13 amino acids. The CDR3 reads CATSRDPGGEAFF. In nucleotides, the CDR3 is TGTGCCACCAGCAGAGATCCGGGAGGTGAAGCTTTCTTT.